A selection of T cell receptor beta chains follows, all from one sample in a study of CD8 T cells in ankylosing spondylitis. TCRdb processed the 5' RACE reads anew with MiXCR; each CDR3 protein has one entry. This table has roughly 440,000 distinct CDR3 sequences, roughly 15% appearing once. The specimen was blood, either unsorted or a sorted T cell fraction (not recorded which). These receptors originate from a male donor with ankylosing spondylitis. Each CDR3 is given with its conserved first and last residue. A D gene is named only where the DNA matches it firmly.

TRBD1	16	TRBV30	TRBJ2-7	CAWSRITGVRDYEQYF
-	14	TRBV5-1	TRBJ2-1	CASSPRTATLEQFF
TRBD1	17	TRBV5-1	TRBJ1-1	CASSSGQMGIMNTEAFF
-	14	TRBV5-1	TRBJ1-4	CASSLGQEKVELFF
TRBD2	16	TRBV2	TRBJ2-3	CASRGGSGGALDTQYF
TRBD1	15	TRBV27	TRBJ2-5	CASSQNRGSQETQYF
TRBD2	17	TRBV5-1	TRBJ2-3	CASSGRAGGSRLDTQYF
-	15	TRBV12-3/TRBV12-4	TRBJ1-2	CASSFWGARNYGYTF
-	14	TRBV7-2	TRBJ1-6	CASSLTRGDSPLHF
-	13	TRBV20-1	TRBJ1-1	CSASYGAIAEAFF
-	11	TRBV3-1	TRBJ2-7	CASSQVHEQYF
-	15	TRBV11-2	TRBJ1-5	CASSLAGGEAQPQHF
-	13	TRBV20-1	TRBJ2-3	CSAGPRGTDTQYF
TRBD2	14	TRBV10-3	TRBJ2-3	CAISPSGSEYTQYF
-	16	TRBV5-6	TRBJ1-1	CASSLGWQGEDTEAFF
-	16	TRBV4-2	TRBJ2-2	CASSQEVLANTGELFF
TRBD1	15	TRBV20-1	TRBJ1-2	CSARDLTGEGYGYTF
TRBD1	14	TRBV28	TRBJ2-7	CASQRDRGLDEQYF
-	14	TRBV10-2	TRBJ1-2	CASGRGDPNYGYTF
-	13	TRBV7-2	TRBJ2-5	CASSVGTQETQYF
TRBD2	16	TRBV5-5	TRBJ2-5	CASSLLAGGTGETQYF
-	15	TRBV11-2	TRBJ2-3	CASSLGLRNTDTQYF
-	15	TRBV9	TRBJ2-2	CASSVFDQNTGELFF
-	15	TRBV7-8	TRBJ2-7	CASSLALEGSYEQYF
TRBD1	17	TRBV5-1	TRBJ1-4	CASSLDGRGHTNEKLFF
TRBD2	19	TRBV20-1	TRBJ2-1	CSARPRGLAGGLSYNEQFF
TRBD1	13	TRBV6-2/TRBV6-3	TRBJ1-1	CASSYRGGTEAFF
-	20	TRBV4-1	TRBJ2-6	CASSQDPTAGYASGANVLTF
-	15	TRBV3-1	TRBJ2-3	CASSRYRIFTDTQYF
-	14	TRBV6-1	TRBJ2-7	CASSETGLSYEQYF
-	15	TRBV20-1	TRBJ2-3	CSARDFGTSTDTQYF
TRBD2	17	TRBV7-2	TRBJ2-4	CASSLRTSGGPVNIQYF
-	14	TRBV5-1	TRBJ2-1	CASSQDSSNNEQFF
-	12	TRBV29-1	TRBJ2-3	CSVSDSTDTQYF
TRBD1	15	TRBV6-2/TRBV6-3	TRBJ1-5	CASSYLGQGYQPQHF
-	14	TRBV2	TRBJ2-5	CASSEAANQETQYF
-	13	TRBV6-5	TRBJ2-1	CASSYSASPIQFF
-	15	TRBV20-1	TRBJ2-1	CSARDSGGPGNEQFF
-	14	TRBV25-1	TRBJ1-5	CARPGPTLNQPQHF
-	13	TRBV6-6	TRBJ1-5	CASSNAGVQPQHF
TRBD2	14	TRBV20-1	TRBJ2-1	CSAISGGIQDEQFF
TRBD2	15	TRBV28	TRBJ2-1	CASSLGTSWRNEQFF
-	13	TRBV5-6	TRBJ1-5	CASSLWGDRPQHF
TRBD1	17	TRBV6-5	TRBJ1-5	CASSYSWIGTGNQPQHF
-	17	TRBV7-3	TRBJ2-3	CASSLGLRGVSTDTQYF
-	18	TRBV28	TRBJ2-1	CASSLSPGLGTLYNEQFF
TRBD1	15	TRBV5-1	TRBJ2-5	CASSRTGEYQETQYF
-	14	TRBV6-1	TRBJ1-2	CASSEDRKNYGYTF
-	13	TRBV20-1	TRBJ1-5	CSATGQANQPQHF
-	14	TRBV6-1	TRBJ2-7	CASMVSFSSYEQYF
-	14	TRBV5-1	TRBJ2-7	CASGPRDTYYEQYF
TRBD2	13	TRBV19	TRBJ2-7	CASAGLAGDEQYF
-	16	TRBV4-3	TRBJ2-5	CASSQGSSVIGETQYF
-	12	TRBV6-2/TRBV6-3	TRBJ1-2	CASRDRDYGYTF
-	14	TRBV5-1	TRBJ2-5	CASTSTSNEETQYF
TRBD2	20	TRBV5-1	TRBJ2-1	CASSDLSGTSGVSSYNEQFF
-	12	TRBV12-3/TRBV12-4	TRBJ2-7	CASSQTGPEQYF